Below are 20 T cell receptor beta chains sequenced from a single sample in a study of human T cells and chemical hapten exposure. TCRdb re-called the RACE reads with MiXCR, one entry per CDR3 protein. The table has around 380,000 distinct CDR3 sequences, 5.5% seen once. Time point in this sample: pre-sensitization, week 0. Noted treatment: therapeutic diphenylcyclopropenone sensitization with weekly scalp DPC. Sample: whole blood, taken in connection with sensitization to the hapten diphenylcyclopropenone (DPC). The receptors here all came from a woman aged 18-29 years with alopecia areata. Some clones in this sample may be carry-over from other donors' samples.

The CDR3 spells CASSLGGTSPSYEQYF. DNA for the CDR3: TGTGCCAGCAGCTTAGGCGGGACTAGCCCATCCTACGAGCAGTACTTC. The V gene is TRBV7-9, the J gene TRBJ2-7; 9 bases line up with TRBD2. The CDR3 runs to 16 residues. Germline V gene lookup returns CDR1 SEHNR and CDR2 FQNEAQ (reference sequence). V was pared by 1 base and J by 1 base, with 5 bases of the junction left unmatched.

This clonotype was observed at least ten times. The V and J genes are TRBV25-1 and TRBJ2-3; D unresolved. V was trimmed by 0 bases and J by 2 bases, leaving 12 bases between them. Germline V gives CDR1 MGHDK, CDR2 SYGVNS. This CDR3 has 16 amino acids. The CDR3 DNA reads as TGTGCCAGCAGTGAATATATAGGACGTCCCACAGATACGCAGTATTTT. It specifies CASSEYIGRPTDTQYF.

The chain carries TRBV10-3 and TRBJ2-7; D may be TRBD1 or TRBD2 (5 bases each). CDR3 length equals 14 residues. Trimming stripped 0 bases from V and 5 bases from J, with 11 bases between. In germline, CDR1 is ENHRY, CDR2 SYGVKD. The CDR3 coding sequence is TGTGCCATCAGTGAGTCGGGACGAGGAGACGAGCAGTACTTC. It specifies CAISESGRGDEQYF.

This clonotype was detected many times. The chain uses TRBV7-2 and TRBJ2-5; the D is unclear. The CDR3 runs to 13 residues. Trimming took 5 bases from V and 1 from J, leaving 8 bases between them. The germline V gene has CDR1 SGHTA and CDR2 FQGNSA. In DNA form, the CDR3 reads TGTGCCAGCAGCCCCGGCGGCCAAGAGACCCAGTACTTC. It specifies CASSPGGQETQYF.

This clonotype has at least ten counts. The chain is built from TRBV12-3 or TRBV12-4 and TRBJ2-4, with no clear D. The CDR3 is 10 residues long. The V end was cut by 8 bases, the J end by 9 bases, with 8 bases between. The CDR3 DNA reads TGTGCCAGCGGACCGGGCATTCAGTACTTC. This codes for CASGPGIQYF.

The J gene is TRBJ2-3, the V gene TRBV6-6; either TRBD1 or TRBD2 may fit D (5 bases each). V lost 6 bases and J 5 bases, leaving 15 bases between the germline ends. This CDR3 contains 14 residues. Germline V lookup: CDR1 MNHNY, CDR2 SVGAGI (reference sequence). The CDR3 sequence: CASRLQPGRDTQYF. CDR3 in DNA: TGTGCCAGCAGGTTACAACCAGGGAGAGATACGCAGTATTTT.

This clonotype occurred many times. The CDR3 here is CASTLDRGPGANVLTF. The CDR3 bases are TGTGCCAGCACCCTGGACAGGGGGCCAGGGGCCAACGTCCTGACTTTC. The chain recombines TRBV6-2 or TRBV6-3 with TRBJ2-6; 11 bases map to TRBD1. V lost 7 bases and J lost 4; bases outside the gene matches: 6. The length of the CDR3 is 16 residues. Looked up from germline, CDR1 is MNHEY and CDR2 is SVGEGT.

This clonotype was picked up many times. The genes are TRBV21-1 and TRBJ2-5. TRBV21-1 has pseudogene status. CDR3 length: 17 residues. The CDR3 DNA reads TGTGCCAGCAGCAAAAAGGCAAGCTACACGTACCAAGAGACCCAGTACTTC. Encoded protein: CASSKKASYTYQETQYF.

This clonotype turned up a few times. This rearrangement joins TRBV6-4 to TRBJ2-1, with TRBD2 as a possible D gene (5 bases). The V and J ends lost 3 bases and 3 bases respectively, with 18 bases between them. This CDR3 has 17 residues. CDR1 and CDR2 (germline): MRHNA, SNTAGT. DNA for the CDR3: TGTGCCAGCAGTGAAGTTGTTGGTCGGGATGACTACAATGAGCAGTTCTTC. Encoded protein: CASSEVVGRDDYNEQFF.

The CDR3, as DNA: TGTGCCAGCAGCCCATGGGACAGGGGGTCTGGAAACACCATATATTTT. It specifies CASSPWDRGSGNTIYF. The rearrangement links TRBV3-1 to TRBJ1-3, with 11 bases aligning to TRBD1. Trimming at V came to 4 bases and at J to 1 base, leaving 3 bases not matched to a gene. Germline loops: CDR1 LGHDT, CDR2 YNNKEL (reference sequence). This CDR3 contains 16 residues.

This clonotype has ten or more counts. This chain connects TRBV24-1 to TRBJ1-5; D possibly corresponds to TRBD1 (6 bases). This CDR3 is built from 14 residues. V was trimmed by 4 bases and J by 5 bases, leaving 11 bases between them. Per the germline V gene, CDR1 is KGHDR and CDR2 is SFDVKD. CDR3 protein: CATSDVRTDQPQHF. CDR3 in DNA: TGTGCCACCAGTGACGTACGGACAGATCAGCCCCAGCATTTT.

This chain joins TRBV5-1 and TRBJ1-6, with TRBD1 as a possible D gene (5 bases). V was shortened by 5 bases and J by 0 bases, with 15 bases between the two germline ends. This CDR3 contains 17 residues. Germline V gives CDR1 SGHRS, CDR2 YFSETQ. As DNA, the CDR3 is TGCGCCAGCAGTTGGGACCGAATCAGCTCCTATAATTCACCCCTCCACTTT. It translates to CASSWDRISSYNSPLHF.

The V and J genes are TRBV20-1 and TRBJ2-2; TRBD2 aligns across 11 bases. CDR3 length: 15 residues. V dropped 6 bases and J dropped 6; count of bases not matched to a gene: 9. Germline values: CDR1 DFQATT, CDR2 SNEGSKA (reference sequence). CDR3 DNA sequence: TGCAGTGCCCCGGGTAGCGGGGGGGTGGCCGGGGAGCTGTTTTTT. It is translated as CSAPGSGGVAGELFF.

This clonotype came up many times. The rearrangement links TRBV6-6 to TRBJ1-1; the D is unclear. V dropped 6 bases and J dropped 3 bases, with 11 bases sitting between them. CDR1 is MNHNY, CDR2 SVGAGI, per germline (reference sequence). This CDR3 comprises 13 residues. The CDR3 sequence is CASSTTRDTEAFF. In nucleotides, the CDR3 is TGTGCCAGCAGCACAACGAGGGACACTGAAGCTTTCTTT.

In this sample, this clonotype turned up many times. This rearrangement joins TRBV18 to TRBJ2-7, with D maybe TRBD1 (7 bases). This CDR3 is built from 14 residues. Trimming left V 3 bases short and J 6 bases short, with 15 bases between. CDR1 and CDR2 (germline): KGHSH, LQKENI. CDR3 sequence: CASSPRRGVTEQYF. The CDR3 bases are TGTGCCAGCTCACCGCGCAGGGGGGTAACCGAGCAGTACTTC.

CDR3 amino acids: CASSRRMNTEAFF. The CDR3 DNA reads TGTGCCAGCAGCCGAAGAATGAACACTGAAGCTTTCTTT. The V call is TRBV7-9, the J call TRBJ1-1, with D unresolved. The CDR3 has 13 residues. The V gene's germline CDR1 is SEHNR and CDR2 FQNEAQ (reference sequence). V was trimmed by 5 bases and J by 0 bases, leaving 7 bases between them. Full variable domain (missing parts from reference TRBV7-9 and TRBJ1-1): DTGVSQNPRHKITKRGQNVTFRCDPISEHNRLYWYRQTLGQGPEFLTYFQNEAQLEKSRLLSDRFSAERPKGSFSTLEIQRTEQGDSAMYLCASSRRMNTEAFFGQGTRLTVV.

This clonotype showed up just a few times. The chain recombines TRBV9 with TRBJ2-5, with a possible D match to TRBD2 (5 bases). The CDR3 has 15 amino acids. The V end was cut by 0 bases, the J end by 1 base, with 10 bases between. Germline lookup yields CDR1 SGDLS and CDR2 YYNGEE. The CDR3 coding sequence is TGTGCCAGCAGCGTAGCTGGGCGGGCCCAAGAGACCCAGTACTTC. As protein: CASSVAGRAQETQYF.

This clonotype came up many times. The J gene is TRBJ2-7, the V gene TRBV4-1; perhaps TRBD2 as D (6 bases). The CDR3 is made up of 14 amino acids. V gave up 1 base and J gave up 3 bases, with 10 bases separating them. Germline CDR1 MGHRA, CDR2 YSYEKL. The CDR3 region has the DNA TGCGCCAGCAGCCAAGTAACGGGGGTCTACGAGCAGTACTTC. Its protein product is CASSQVTGVYEQYF.

Ten or more counts support this clonotype. The J gene is TRBJ1-2, the V gene TRBV2; the D is unclear. CDR1 and CDR2 from the germline V gene are SNHLY and FYNNEI. Trimming stripped 6 bases from V and 7 bases from J, with 9 bases between. CDR3 length equals 11 residues. As DNA, the CDR3 is TGTGCCAGCAGGAACGGACCTGGCTACACCTTC. This codes for CASRNGPGYTF.

The sample holds many counts of this clonotype. The gene calls are TRBV2 and TRBJ2-2, with D uncertain. This CDR3 is built from 15 residues. Germline V lookup: CDR1 SNHLY, CDR2 FYNNEI. V dropped 6 bases and J dropped 0 bases, with 11 bases sitting between them. CDR3 bases: TGTGCCAGCAGAAGACCCGGTTCGAACACCGGGGAGCTGTTTTTT. Translation: CASRRPGSNTGELFF. The whole variable domain, remainder taken from reference TRBV2 and TRBJ2-2, is EPEVTQTPSHQVTQMGQEVILRCVPISNHLYFYWYRQILGQKVEFLVSFYNNEISEKSEIFDDQFSVERPDGSNFTLKIRSTKLEDSAMYFCASRRPGSNTGELFFGEGSRLTVL.